The 10 T cell receptor beta chains in this list originate from one sample, sequenced in a study of blood T cell repertoires in COVID-19. Clones were sequenced by immunoSEQ multiplex PCR, and TCRdb holds only the in-frame ones, with some missing. The table lists about 100,000 clones, approximately 91% of them singletons. The specimen sequenced was peripheral blood. These receptors were collected from a man in his fifties or sixties with acute or convalescent COVID-19.

This clone turned up a few times. This sequence joins TRBV28 and TRBJ2-7, with 8 bases matching TRBD1. CDR3 length: 15 residues. Losses at the gene ends were 7 bases for V and 1 base for J; bases not matched to a gene: 9. Looked up from germline, CDR1 is MDHEN and CDR2 is SYDVKM. The CDR3 is CASNPGRGRSYEQYF. CDR3 sequence (DNA): TGTGCCAGCAATCCCGGCAGGGGGCGATCCTACGAGCAGTACTTC.

The chain recombines TRBV4-3 with TRBJ1-5; D is unclear. In germline, CDR1 is LGHNA, CDR2 YSLEER. Trimming stripped 0 bases from V and 5 bases from J, with 11 bases between. There are 15 residues in the CDR3. The CDR3 sequence: CASSQELALYQPQHF. The CDR3 DNA reads TGCGCCAGCAGCCAAGAGTTAGCATTATATCAGCCCCAGCATTTT.

The chain uses TRBV6-1 and TRBJ1-2; weak D call: TRBD1 (5 bases). This CDR3 comprises 14 residues. Per germline, CDR1 MNHNS and CDR2 SASEGT. Trimming pared 3 bases from V and 0 bases from J, leaving 8 bases between. CDR3 nucleotide sequence: TGTGCCAGCAGTGAGGACACCGCTAACTATGGCTACACCTTC. Translation gives CASSEDTANYGYTF.

The CDR3 DNA is TGTGCCAGCAGTGCCCGACAGGAGCCACCCCTCCACTTT. As protein: CASSARQEPPLHF. V gene TRBV2 combines with J gene TRBJ1-6; D is perhaps TRBD1 (6 bases). The CDR3 contains 13 residues. Germline V lookup: CDR1 SNHLY, CDR2 FYNNEI. V was clipped by 4 bases and J by 11 bases, with 12 bases between them.

This chain connects TRBV19 to TRBJ2-2; 9 nucleotides line up with TRBD1. J gave up 2 bases and V 10 bases, and 11 bases lay outside the gene matches. The germline CDR1 and CDR2 sequences are LNHDA and SQIVND (reference sequence). The CDR3 is made up of 16 amino acids. This chain's CDR3 is CATNPGQGLNTGELFF. CDR3 nucleotide sequence: TGTGCCACTAATCCGGGACAGGGTCTCAACACCGGGGAGCTGTTTTTT.

The chain has TRBV4-2 and TRBJ2-1; 10 positions agree with TRBD2. Germline V gene data show CDR1 as LGHNA and CDR2 as YNFKEQ. J gave up 5 bases and V 1 base, and 8 bases lay outside the gene matches. This CDR3 is 17 amino acids long. CDR3 amino acids: CASSQVLAGGSNNEQFF. DNA of the CDR3: TGTGCCAGCAGCCAAGTTTTAGCGGGGGGAAGTAACAATGAGCAGTTCTTC.

V usage is TRBV6-6 and J usage is TRBJ2-7; D is unresolved. Trimming removed 5 bases at V and 6 bases at J, with 14 bases between. The CDR3 has 13 residues. Germline V gene data show CDR1 as MNHNY and CDR2 as SVGAGI (reference sequence). The CDR3 is CASSAGSTGEQYF. For the CDR3, the DNA is TGTGCCAGCAGTGCCGGGTCAACTGGCGAGCAGTACTTC.

The V gene is TRBV19, the J gene TRBJ1-2; weak D call: TRBD1 (6 bases). CDR1 and CDR2 (germline): LNHDA, SQIVND (reference sequence). Trimming removed 6 bases at V and 8 bases at J, with 25 bases between. This CDR3 contains 16 residues. CDR3 DNA: TGTGCCAGTAGCAAACAGTCAGGGGCCCTAAGAGGGGGCTACACCTTC. Translation gives CASSKQSGALRGGYTF.

This rearrangement joins TRBV6-6 to TRBJ2-1, with TRBD2 identical over 14 bases. The CDR3 totals 19 residues. J was trimmed by 0 bases and V by 5 bases; bases with no gene match: 9. Germline assignment: CDR1 MNHNY and CDR2 SVGAGI (reference sequence). The DNA of the CDR3 is TGTGCCAGCAGTCCACGGACTAGCGGGGGGTCCAGCTCCTACAATGAGCAGTTCTTC. As protein: CASSPRTSGGSSSYNEQFF.

J is TRBJ1-4 and V is TRBV19, with TRBD1 matching over 7 bases. V shed 10 bases, J shed 0 bases, and the junction held 5 bases outside the gene matches. Per germline, CDR1 LNHDA and CDR2 SQIVND (reference sequence). CDR3 length: 14 residues. The CDR3 sequence is CATSGTATNEKLFF. The CDR3 DNA follows: TGTGCCACTTCAGGGACAGCAACTAATGAAAAACTGTTTTTT.